Listed here are 31 T cell receptor beta chains from one sample, sequenced in a study of blood T cell repertoires in COVID-19. Clones were read by immunoSEQ multiplex PCR, and TCRdb kept only the in-frame ones, dropping some. Here the sample spans under 100,000 clones, more than 75% being singletons. The sample comprised peripheral blood. The receptors were sampled from a human donor in a cohort sampled during active COVID-19.

This chain joins TRBV5-4 and TRBJ1-4; D may be TRBD1 (5 bases). The ends were cut back, 0 bases at V and 6 bases at J, with 9 bases in the middle. This CDR3 comprises 14 residues. The germline V gene encodes CDR1 SGHNT and CDR2 YYREEE (reference sequence). The CDR3 DNA reads TGTGCCAGCAGCTTGGCAGGGAGGGATGAAAAACTGTTTTTT. Protein: CASSLAGRDEKLFF.

The chain couples TRBV6-1 to TRBJ1-2; perhaps TRBD1 as D (5 bases). Trimming pared 0 bases from V and 4 bases from J, leaving 12 bases between. The length of the CDR3 is 15 residues. Germline CDR1 reads MNHNS; CDR2 reads SASEGT. The CDR3 spells CASSEALGAGYGYTF. DNA for the CDR3: TGTGCCAGCAGTGAAGCGCTTGGGGCCGGCTATGGCTACACCTTC.

The chain is built from TRBV7-2 and TRBJ1-1, with D unclear. The CDR3 is 14 residues long. V lost 3 bases and J 6 bases, leaving 14 bases between the germline ends. Germline CDR1 and CDR2: SGHTA and FQGNSA. The CDR3 here is CASSLAGARAEAFF. DNA of the CDR3: TGTGCCAGCAGCTTGGCGGGTGCTAGAGCTGAAGCTTTCTTT.

This chain joins TRBV4-3 and TRBJ2-2; D might be TRBD2 (6 bases). The germline V and J ends were trimmed by 0 bases and 2 bases, with 10 bases remaining between them. Germline V gene sequence: CDR1 LGHNA, CDR2 YSLEER. The CDR3 has 16 residues. The CDR3 DNA follows: TGCGCCAGCAGCCAAGATCAGGCGGGAAACACCGGGGAGCTGTTTTTT. As protein: CASSQDQAGNTGELFF.

This clone showed up just once. The CDR3 loop is CASRKQGAVEAFF. The CDR3 bases are TGTGCCAGCAGAAAACAGGGGGCAGTTGAAGCTTTCTTT. The chain links TRBV6-5 to TRBJ1-1, with 9 bases identical to TRBD1. CDR3 length: 13 residues. V lost 6 bases to trimming and J lost 7 bases; unmatched junction nucleotides: 6. Germline CDR1 is MNHEY and CDR2 is SVGAGI.

This clone came up once. This chain uses TRBV3-1 (or the pseudogene TRBV3-2) with TRBJ1-2, with 7 bases matching TRBD1. CDR1 is LGHDT, CDR2 YNNKEL, per germline (reference sequence). V dropped 1 base and J dropped 1; count of bases not matched to a gene: 3. The CDR3 consists of 15 residues. CDR3 nucleotide sequence: TGTGCCAGCAGCCAAGGGGACAGCGATAACTATGGCTACACCTTC. Protein product: CASSQGDSDNYGYTF.

The V gene is TRBV10-3, the J gene TRBJ1-1, with a possible D match to TRBD1 (6 bases). The CDR3 is 13 amino acids. V was cut by 4 bases and J by 4 bases, with 10 bases left in between. From germline, CDR1 is ENHRY and CDR2 SYGVKD. The CDR3: CAISVSGATEAFF. The CDR3, as DNA: TGTGCCATCAGTGTTTCAGGGGCCACTGAAGCTTTCTTT.

The chain has TRBV10-3 and TRBJ1-1; D gene uncertain. V shed 3 bases and J shed 1 base, with 12 bases lying between them. The CDR3 is made up of 15 amino acids. From germline, CDR1 is ENHRY and CDR2 SYGVKD. This chain's CDR3 is CAISDPTRGNTEAFF. The CDR3 nucleotides read TGTGCCATCAGTGACCCCACCCGAGGGAACACTGAAGCTTTCTTT.

This chain joins TRBV12-3 or TRBV12-4 and TRBJ2-2; perhaps TRBD2 as D (6 bases). V was shortened by 4 bases and J by 7 bases, with 10 bases between the two germline ends. The CDR3 has 13 residues. CDR3 DNA sequence: TGTGCCAGCAGTTCCCGGGAGAGCGGGGAGCTGTTTTTT. This codes for CASSSRESGELFF.

V and J are TRBV12-3 or TRBV12-4 and TRBJ2-4; tentative D call: TRBD2 (5 bases). CDR3 size: 13 residues. Trimming cost V 10 bases and J 2 bases, with 12 bases left between them. CDR3 DNA: TGTGCCACCGCAAGCGGACCCAAAAACATTCAGTACTTC. Translated, it gives CATASGPKNIQYF.

The gene calls are TRBV6-4 and TRBJ1-4, with TRBD1 identical over 7 bases. With 4 bases clipped from V and 0 bases from J, the junction kept 8 bases outside the gene matches. Germline CDR1 reads MRHNA; CDR2 reads SNTAGT. This CDR3 has 17 residues. CDR3 DNA: TGTGCCAGCAGTGTGGTCGACAGGGTGTCAACTAATGAAAAACTGTTTTTT. This translates into CASSVVDRVSTNEKLFF.

The J gene is TRBJ1-2, the V gene TRBV6-5; the match to TRBD1 covers 7 bases. V was pared by 1 base and J by 6 bases, with 5 bases of the junction left unmatched. Germline-derived CDR1 and CDR2 are MNHEY and SVGAGI. This CDR3 has 14 amino acids. The CDR3: CASSYFGTADGYTF. The CDR3 nucleotides read TGTGCCAGCAGTTACTTCGGGACAGCAGATGGCTACACCTTC.

The J gene is TRBJ2-1, the V gene TRBV3-1 (or the pseudogene TRBV3-2); weak D call: TRBD1 (6 bases). The germline gives CDR1 LGHDT, CDR2 YNNKEL (reference sequence). The CDR3 runs to 16 residues. Deletions cut 0 bases from V and 0 bases from J, with 9 bases between. The CDR3 here is CASSQEQGLSYNEQFF. Here the CDR3 DNA reads TGTGCCAGCAGCCAAGAACAGGGCCTCTCCTACAATGAGCAGTTCTTC.

This rearrangement joins TRBV27 to TRBJ1-5; D remains ambiguous. V dropped 2 bases and J dropped 6 bases, with 8 bases sitting between them. The CDR3 totals 13 residues. The V gene's germline CDR1 is MNHEY and CDR2 SMNVEV (reference sequence). CDR3 DNA: TGTGCCAGCAGTTTAGGAGGAACTCAGCCCCAGCATTTT. Amino acid sequence: CASSLGGTQPQHF.

The rearrangement links TRBV4-1 to TRBJ1-2; D might be TRBD1 (6 bases). The V gene's germline CDR1 is MGHRA and CDR2 YSYEKL. CDR3 size: 15 residues. With 1 base removed from V and 6 bases from J, the gap between germline ends came to 15 bases. The CDR3 region has the DNA TGCGCCAGCAGCCAAGTGCGGGGGCGGGGGCATGGCTACACCTTC. Translation gives CASSQVRGRGHGYTF.

This clone was counted once. This chain joins TRBV7-2 and TRBJ1-1; 9 bases are shared with TRBD1. Germline lookup yields CDR1 SGHTA and CDR2 FQGNSA. The CDR3 contains 17 residues. V lost 5 bases and J lost 1; bases outside the gene matches: 11. The CDR3, as DNA: TGTGCCAGCAGCGGTGGACAGGGGCTGGTGGCGAACACTGAAGCTTTCTTT. Amino acid sequence: CASSGGQGLVANTEAFF.

This sequence joins TRBV11-2 and TRBJ1-4; TRBD1 aligns across 9 bases. The CDR3 covers 15 residues. Per germline, CDR1 SGHAT and CDR2 FQNNGV. V was clipped by 1 base and J by 7 bases; unmatched bases: 4. The CDR3 nucleotides read TGTGCCAGCAGCTTAGCGGGACAGGGAGGTGAAAAACTGTTTTTT. Translation gives CASSLAGQGGEKLFF.

The J gene is TRBJ2-1, the V gene TRBV4-2; 12 positions agree with TRBD2. Per germline, CDR1 LGHNA and CDR2 YNFKEQ. This CDR3 comprises 15 residues. With V trimmed by 4 bases and J by 5 bases, 3 bases remained unmatched. The CDR3 region is CASSLRLAGDNEQFF. The CDR3 bases are TGTGCCAGCAGCCTAAGACTAGCGGGGGACAATGAGCAGTTCTTC.

The chain has TRBV11-2 and TRBJ1-3, with a possible D match to TRBD1 (5 bases). CDR1 and CDR2 (germline): SGHAT, FQNNGV. Trimming took off 0 bases at V and 4 bases at J, with 16 bases between the two ends. The CDR3 contains 17 residues. CDR3: CASSLEGGSLLGNTIYF. The CDR3 coding sequence is TGTGCCAGCAGCTTAGAGGGGGGTTCTCTTCTCGGAAACACCATATATTTT.

The rearrangement uses TRBV29-1 and TRBJ2-1; the match to TRBD2 covers 8 bases. With V trimmed by 8 bases and J by 6 bases, 12 bases remained unmatched. This CDR3 is 14 amino acids long. CDR1 is SQVTM, CDR2 ANQGSEA, per germline. The CDR3, as DNA: TGCAGCTCCAAAACCAGCGGGGGTTCCAATGAGCAGTTCTTC. As protein: CSSKTSGGSNEQFF.

This clone was counted once. The rearrangement uses TRBV30 and TRBJ2-1; the D is unclear. CDR1 GTSNPN and CDR2 SVGIG come from the germline V gene (reference sequence). The CDR3 covers 11 residues. The V and J ends lost 5 bases and 6 bases respectively, with 8 bases between them. The CDR3 DNA reads as TGTGCCTGGGGCCCGGGCAATGAGCAGTTCTTC. Translated: CAWGPGNEQFF.

V usage is TRBV5-1 and J usage is TRBJ2-1; TRBD2 matches at 14 bases. The CDR3 totals 16 residues. From germline, CDR1 is SGHRS and CDR2 YFSETQ. J lost 4 bases, V lost 4 bases, and 4 bases had no gene match. CDR3 in amino acids: CASSKTSGGVYNEQFF. CDR3 sequence (DNA): TGCGCCAGCAGCAAGACTAGCGGGGGGGTATACAATGAGCAGTTCTTC.

The rearrangement links TRBV6-5 to TRBJ1-2, with 8 bases matching TRBD1. The CDR3 contains 14 residues. Germline trimming cut 4 bases from V and 4 bases from J; bases unmatched to any gene: 5. Germline V lookup: CDR1 MNHEY, CDR2 SVGAGI. The chain's CDR3 is CASSWDRNIYGYTF. The CDR3 nucleotides read TGTGCCAGCAGTTGGGACAGGAATATCTATGGCTACACCTTC.

The J gene is TRBJ1-3, the V gene TRBV14; no clear D. This CDR3 comprises 13 residues. Germline CDR1 is SGHDN and CDR2 is FVKESK. Trimming stripped 4 bases from V and 2 bases from J, with 6 bases between. CDR3 coding DNA: TGTGCCAGCAGCCCCCTCCCTGGAAACACCATATATTTT. Its protein is CASSPLPGNTIYF. Using reference TRBV14 and TRBJ1-3 for the parts outside the CDR3, the full variable domain is EAGVTQFPSHSVIEKGQTVTLRCDPISGHDNLYWYRRVMGKEIKFLLHFVKESKQDESGMPNNRFLAERTGGTYSTLKVQPAELEDSGVYFCASSPLPGNTIYFGEGSWLTVV.

This clone is a singleton in its sample. The V call is TRBV6-2 or TRBV6-3, the J call TRBJ1-1; D possibly corresponds to TRBD1 (5 bases). V was shortened by 5 bases and J by 2 bases, with 12 bases between the two germline ends. CDR1 is MNHEY and CDR2 is SVGEGT in the germline V gene. CDR3 length: 14 residues. CDR3 loop: CASSLYRPNTEAFF. DNA for the CDR3: TGTGCCAGCAGTCTTTACAGGCCCAACACTGAAGCTTTCTTT.

The rearrangement links TRBV29-1 to TRBJ1-4, with 8 positions matching TRBD1. The CDR3 runs 12 residues. J was trimmed by 8 bases and V by 6 bases; bases with no gene match: 5. Germline V gene sequence: CDR1 SQVTM, CDR2 ANQGSEA. CDR3 region: CSVRTGREKLFF. CDR3 coding DNA: TGCAGCGTCAGGACAGGGCGAGAAAAACTGTTTTTT.

Regarding this clone: The sample has other DNA sequences that encode this CDR3 too. The V call is TRBV28, the J call TRBJ1-1; 7 bases fit TRBD1. The germline V gene has CDR1 MDHEN and CDR2 SYDVKM. CDR3 length: 14 residues. V lost 6 bases to trimming and J lost 2 bases; unmatched junction nucleotides: 6. The CDR3 sequence is CASRPGTDNTEAFF. In DNA form, the CDR3 reads TGTGCCAGCAGGCCTGGGACAGACAACACTGAAGCTTTCTTT.

The V gene is TRBV6-2 or TRBV6-3, the J gene TRBJ1-2, with 8 bases matching TRBD1. The CDR3 runs to 13 residues. Looked up from germline, CDR1 is MNHEY and CDR2 is SVGEGT. Trimming removed 7 bases from V and 2 bases from J; junction bases left unmatched: 3. The CDR3 protein is CASNPGGNYGYTF. CDR3 DNA: TGTGCCAGCAACCCAGGGGGCAACTATGGCTACACCTTC.

This chain joins TRBV12-3 or TRBV12-4 and TRBJ1-2; 7 bases are shared with TRBD1. The CDR3 contains 13 residues. V shed 6 bases and J 4 bases; nucleotides not matched to a gene: 5. CDR3 residues: CASSADRVYGYTF. In DNA form, the CDR3 reads TGTGCCAGCAGCGCCGACAGGGTCTATGGCTACACCTTC.

V usage is TRBV5-1 and J usage is TRBJ1-3, with 8 bases identical to TRBD1. V dropped 7 bases and J dropped 0; count of bases not matched to a gene: 12. The V gene's germline CDR1 is SGHRS and CDR2 YFSETQ. The CDR3 has 17 amino acids. The CDR3 DNA follows: TGCGCCAGCCAACTGACCCCGGGACAGGTCTCTGGAAACACCATATATTTT. Amino acid sequence: CASQLTPGQVSGNTIYF.

The J gene is TRBJ1-2, the V gene TRBV27, with TRBD1 matching over 8 bases. The CDR3 totals 14 residues. The germline V gene encodes CDR1 MNHEY and CDR2 SMNVEV (reference sequence). After removal of 8 bases from V and 6 bases from J, the junction contained 11 bases not matched to a gene. The CDR3 reads CASGPGTGPNGYTF. The DNA for the CDR3 is TGTGCCAGCGGCCCCGGGACAGGCCCTAATGGCTACACCTTC.